One sample yielded the 22 T cell receptor beta chains listed below, sequenced in a study of cytomegalovirus exposure and HLA in healthy donors. Amplification used 60 Vbeta primers and 13 Jbeta primers. Only in-frame clones appear in the TCRdb table, and some are missing; sequencing was by immunoSEQ multiplex PCR. The sample yields about 140,000 clones, roughly 76% seen once. Sequenced sample: PBMCs. The receptor source for this set is a man between 18 and 35 years old in good health and CMV-seronegative.

CDR3: CSVGTTRNEQYF. CDR3 coding DNA: TGCAGCGTGGGGACAACTAGGAACGAGCAGTACTTC. The rearrangement uses TRBV29-1 and TRBJ2-5, with D perhaps TRBD1 (6 bases). The J call may not be correct, given that the DNA end is closer to TRBJ2-7. This CDR3 comprises 12 residues. Looked up from germline, CDR1 is SQVTM and CDR2 is ANQGSEA.

The V gene is TRBV19, the J gene TRBJ2-7; D is ambiguous. The V gene's germline CDR1 is LNHDA and CDR2 SQIVND (reference sequence). The CDR3 has 15 amino acids. Deletions cut 3 bases from V and 4 bases from J, with 16 bases between. For the CDR3, the DNA is TGTGCCAGTAGTATCGTCGCGACAAGAGAGTACGAGCAGTACTTC. This translates into CASSIVATREYEQYF.

CDR3 loop: CASSQWDRATDTQYF. Written as DNA, the CDR3 is TGTGCCAGCAGTCAATGGGACAGGGCCACAGATACGCAGTATTTT. The rearrangement links TRBV27 to TRBJ2-3; 9 nucleotides align to TRBD1. The V and J ends lost 5 bases and 2 bases, in that order; junction bases with no gene match: 5. Germline V gene lookup returns CDR1 MNHEY and CDR2 SMNVEV (reference sequence). The CDR3 is 15 amino acids.

This chain connects TRBV2 to TRBJ1-4, with D possibly matching TRBD1 (5 bases). Germline lookup yields CDR1 SNHLY and CDR2 FYNNEI. There are 14 residues in the CDR3. Trimming removed 4 bases at V and 8 bases at J, with 14 bases between. The CDR3 sequence is CASSGIGAREKLFF. The CDR3 DNA is TGTGCCAGCAGTGGTATAGGGGCACGAGAAAAACTGTTTTTT.

This rearrangement joins TRBV2 to TRBJ2-5; TRBD2 might be the D (6 bases). The CDR3 contains 15 residues. V was pared by 2 bases and J by 4 bases, with 14 bases between. The V gene's germline CDR1 is SNHLY and CDR2 FYNNEI. For the CDR3, the DNA is TGTGCCAGCAGTGAAACTCGCGGGATTGGAGAGACCCAGTACTTC. Translated, it gives CASSETRGIGETQYF.

This chain joins TRBV28 and TRBJ2-7, with a possible D match to TRBD1 (5 bases). This CDR3 region has 15 residues. V lost 5 bases, J lost 6 bases, and 20 bases lay in between. Germline V lookup: CDR1 MDHEN, CDR2 SYDVKM. CDR3 sequence reads: CASSDGRVFSGEQYF. The CDR3 nucleotides are TGTGCCAGCAGTGATGGCAGGGTGTTTTCGGGCGAGCAGTACTTC.

V is TRBV7-2 and J is TRBJ2-3, with 10 bases aligning to TRBD2. CDR3 length: 16 amino acids. The V gene's germline CDR1 is SGHTA and CDR2 FQGNSA. V lost 1 base to trimming and J lost 6 bases; unmatched junction nucleotides: 7. CDR3 nucleotide sequence: TGTGCCAGCAGCTTAGAGGTAGCGGGAGGTTGGGATACGCAGTATTTT. Its protein is CASSLEVAGGWDTQYF. The full variable domain, completed using reference TRBV7-2 and TRBJ2-3, is GAGVSQSPSNKVTEKGKDVELRCDPISGHTALYWYRQSLGQGLEFLIYFQGNSAPDKSGLPSDRFSAERTGGSVSTLTIQRTQQEDSAVYLCASSLEVAGGWDTQYFGPGTRLTVL.

This clone was counted only a few times. CDR3 loop: CAITGTGSAEAFF. The DNA for the CDR3 is TGTGCCATCACGGGGACAGGGTCGGCTGAAGCTTTCTTT. V usage is TRBV10-3 and J usage is TRBJ1-1; TRBD1 matches at 9 bases. The CDR3 consists of 13 residues. The V gene's germline CDR1 is ENHRY and CDR2 SYGVKD. Losses at the gene ends were 7 bases for V and 6 bases for J; bases not matched to a gene: 6.

V and J are TRBV11-2 and TRBJ2-2; 11 nucleotides agree with TRBD2. V shed 4 bases and J 4 bases; nucleotides not matched to a gene: 11. The CDR3 runs to 18 residues. Germline lookup yields CDR1 SGHAT and CDR2 FQNNGV. CDR3 region: CASSSGGLAGGPTGELFF. The CDR3 nucleotides are TGTGCCAGCAGCTCAGGGGGCCTAGCGGGAGGTCCCACCGGGGAGCTGTTTTTT.

V and J are TRBV28 and TRBJ1-1; weak D call: TRBD1 (6 bases). The CDR3 consists of 20 residues. Germline lookup yields CDR1 MDHEN and CDR2 SYDVKM. Trimming took 8 bases from V and 1 from J, leaving 32 bases between them. The CDR3 spells CASPFLRQDHFLNKNTEAFF. The CDR3 nucleotides are TGTGCCAGCCCATTTTTAAGACAGGACCATTTCCTGAACAAGAACACTGAAGCTTTCTTT.

V is TRBV2 and J is TRBJ2-6; 7 bases line up with TRBD2. After removal of 6 bases from V and 0 bases from J, the junction contained 2 bases not matched to a gene. This CDR3 is built from 15 residues. Germline V gene data show CDR1 as SNHLY and CDR2 as FYNNEI. CDR3 nucleotides: TGTGCCAGCAGCTGGGGGGGCTCTGGGGCCAACGTCCTGACTTTC. Translating it yields CASSWGGSGANVLTF.

The CDR3 loop is CASSNLPGWLEAFF. In DNA, the CDR3 is TGTGCCAGCAGCAACCTGCCAGGGTGGCTTGAAGCTTTCTTT. V is TRBV21-1 and J is TRBJ1-1; the listed D gene, TRBD1, was not tested against the DNA. TRBV21-1 is listed as a pseudogene. This CDR3 region has 14 residues.

This clone was detected a few times. The genes are TRBV19 and TRBJ2-7; maybe TRBD1 (6 bases). Trimming took off 5 bases at V and 3 bases at J, with 11 bases between the two ends. Per the germline V gene, CDR1 is LNHDA and CDR2 is SQIVND (reference sequence). CDR3 size: 13 residues. The CDR3 nucleotides are TGTGCCAGTAGTCCGGGACACGGCTACGAGCAGTACTTC. Amino acid sequence: CASSPGHGYEQYF. Supplemented by reference TRBV19 and TRBJ2-7, the full variable domain reads DGGITQSPKYLFRKEGQNVTLSCEQNLNHDAMYWYRQDPGQGLRLIYYSQIVNDFQKGDIAEGYSVSREKKESFPLTVTSAQKNPTAFYLCASSPGHGYEQYFGPGTRLTVT.

The chain carries TRBV5-4 and TRBJ2-3, with 8 bases lining up with TRBD1. The CDR3 length is 16 residues. Germline V gene lookup returns CDR1 SGHNT and CDR2 YYREEE (reference sequence). V shed 4 bases, J shed 0 bases, and the junction held 7 bases outside the gene matches. CDR3 loop: CASSGTGTGSTDTQYF. The CDR3 nucleotides read TGTGCCAGCAGCGGGACCGGGACAGGCAGCACAGATACGCAGTATTTT.

The sample holds one count of this clone. The V call is TRBV6-1, the J call TRBJ1-2; 10 bases match TRBD1. J lost 8 bases, V lost 5 bases, and 8 bases had no gene match. Germline V gives CDR1 MNHNS, CDR2 SASEGT. The CDR3 length is 14 residues. CDR3 sequence reads: CASSSSGTGDGYTF. CDR3 bases: TGTGCCAGCAGTTCGTCGGGGACAGGGGACGGCTACACCTTC.

The chain combines TRBV7-9 with TRBJ2-7; 9 nucleotides align to TRBD2. Trimming removed 5 bases from V and 5 bases from J; junction bases left unmatched: 13. This CDR3 is 16 amino acids long. Germline V CDR1 and CDR2: SEHNR, FQNEAQ (reference sequence). Here the CDR3 reads CASSPPGKRGVNEQYF. CDR3 DNA: TGTGCCAGCAGCCCCCCGGGAAAGCGGGGGGTAAACGAGCAGTACTTC.

The V and J genes are TRBV4-2 and TRBJ2-1; 10 nucleotides agree with TRBD2. CDR3 size: 13 residues. Trimming cost V 0 bases and J 13 bases; bases outside gene matches: 3. Germline V CDR1 and CDR2: LGHNA, YNFKEQ. In DNA form, the CDR3 reads TGTGCCAGCAGCCAAGAACTAGCGGGATCCCAGTTCTTC. It encodes CASSQELAGSQFF.

This chain joins TRBV5-8 and TRBJ2-1, with D perhaps TRBD2 (6 bases). V shed 0 bases and J shed 2 bases, with 9 bases lying between them. Germline V gives CDR1 SGHTS, CDR2 YDEGEE. The CDR3 extends over 15 amino acids. The CDR3 DNA reads as TGTGCCAGCAGCTTGGGGTTAGCGGCCTACAATGAGCAGTTCTTC. Translating it yields CASSLGLAAYNEQFF.

This chain connects TRBV10-3 to TRBJ1-2; D ambiguous. Germline-derived CDR1 and CDR2 are ENHRY and SYGVKD. Trimming took 3 bases from V and 7 from J, leaving 21 bases between them. The CDR3 covers 16 residues. The CDR3 reads CAISDRRAEQSLGYTF. CDR3 sequence (DNA): TGTGCCATCAGTGATAGGAGGGCGGAGCAAAGCCTTGGCTACACCTTC.

The chain recombines TRBV5-1 with TRBJ2-7, with D perhaps matching TRBD1 (6 bases). This CDR3 contains 16 residues. V gave up 0 bases and J gave up 1 base, with 14 bases separating them. The germline gives CDR1 SGHRS, CDR2 YFSETQ. The CDR3 nucleotides read TGCGCCAGCAGCTTGGCCGGGTCAGGGGCTTCCTACGAGCAGTACTTC. It encodes CASSLAGSGASYEQYF.

The chain uses TRBV6-5 and TRBJ2-5; no clear D. Looked up from germline, CDR1 is MNHEY and CDR2 is SVGAGI. V lost 6 bases, J lost 1 base, and 12 bases lay in between. The CDR3 runs 14 residues. The DNA for the CDR3 is TGTGCCAGCAGAGTCGACACCACCCAAGAGACCCAGTACTTC. Its protein is CASRVDTTQETQYF.

The chain carries TRBV4-2 and TRBJ2-1; D perhaps matches TRBD2 (7 bases). CDR1 and CDR2 (germline): LGHNA, YNFKEQ. V lost 1 base to trimming and J lost 2 bases, with 30 bases between them. CDR3 size: 22 residues. The chain's CDR3 is CASSQGGGRVGGLGAPYNEQFF. The CDR3, as DNA: TGTGCCAGCAGCCAAGGCGGAGGTCGGGTGGGGGGGTTGGGGGCCCCCTACAATGAGCAGTTCTTC.